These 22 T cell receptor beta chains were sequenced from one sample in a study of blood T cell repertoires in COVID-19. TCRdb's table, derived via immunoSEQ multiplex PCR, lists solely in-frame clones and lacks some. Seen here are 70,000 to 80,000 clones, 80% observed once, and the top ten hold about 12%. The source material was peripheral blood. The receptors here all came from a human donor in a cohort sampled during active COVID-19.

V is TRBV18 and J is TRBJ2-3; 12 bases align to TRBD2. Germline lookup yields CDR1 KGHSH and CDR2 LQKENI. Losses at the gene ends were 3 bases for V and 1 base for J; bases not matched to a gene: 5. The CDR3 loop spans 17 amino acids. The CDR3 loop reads CASSPGLAGGRTDTQYF. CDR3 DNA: TGTGCCAGCTCACCCGGCCTAGCGGGGGGGCGCACAGATACGCAGTATTTT.

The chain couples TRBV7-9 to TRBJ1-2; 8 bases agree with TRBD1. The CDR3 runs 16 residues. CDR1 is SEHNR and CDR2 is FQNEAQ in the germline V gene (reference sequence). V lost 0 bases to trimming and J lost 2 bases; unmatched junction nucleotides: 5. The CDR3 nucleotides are TGTGCCAGCAGCTTAGCGCAGACAGGGGAAAACTATGGCTACACCTTC. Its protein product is CASSLAQTGENYGYTF.

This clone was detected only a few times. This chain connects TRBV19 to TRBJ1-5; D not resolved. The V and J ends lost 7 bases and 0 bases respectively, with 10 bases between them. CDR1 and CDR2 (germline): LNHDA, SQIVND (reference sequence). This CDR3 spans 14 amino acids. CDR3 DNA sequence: TGTGCCAGTATAGGCCGAGGTAGCAATCAGCCCCAGCATTTT. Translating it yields CASIGRGSNQPQHF.

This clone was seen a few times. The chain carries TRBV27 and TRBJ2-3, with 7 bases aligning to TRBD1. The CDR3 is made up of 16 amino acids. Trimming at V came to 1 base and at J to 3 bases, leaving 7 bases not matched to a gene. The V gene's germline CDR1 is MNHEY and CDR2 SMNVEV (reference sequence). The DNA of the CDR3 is TGTGCCAGCAGTTTATTACTCCCGGGACAGACAGATACGCAGTATTTT. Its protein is CASSLLLPGQTDTQYF.

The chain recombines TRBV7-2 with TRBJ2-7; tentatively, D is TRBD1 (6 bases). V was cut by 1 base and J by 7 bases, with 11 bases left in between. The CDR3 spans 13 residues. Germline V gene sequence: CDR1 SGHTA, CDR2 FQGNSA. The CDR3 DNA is TGTGCCAGCAGCTTAGTTGAAGGGACAGAGCAGTACTTC. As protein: CASSLVEGTEQYF.

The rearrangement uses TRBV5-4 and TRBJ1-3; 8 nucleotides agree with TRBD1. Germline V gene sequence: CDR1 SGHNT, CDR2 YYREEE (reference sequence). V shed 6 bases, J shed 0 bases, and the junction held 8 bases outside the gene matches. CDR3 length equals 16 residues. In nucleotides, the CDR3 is TGTGCCAGCACCGACCCGGGACAGGTCTCTGGAAACACCATATATTTT. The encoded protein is CASTDPGQVSGNTIYF.

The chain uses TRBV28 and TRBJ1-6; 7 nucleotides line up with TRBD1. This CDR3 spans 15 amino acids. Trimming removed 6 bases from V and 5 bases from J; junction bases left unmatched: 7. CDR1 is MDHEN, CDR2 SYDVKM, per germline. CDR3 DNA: TGTGCCAGCAGGGCAGGGGGTATGGATAATTCACCCCTCCACTTT. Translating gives CASRAGGMDNSPLHF.

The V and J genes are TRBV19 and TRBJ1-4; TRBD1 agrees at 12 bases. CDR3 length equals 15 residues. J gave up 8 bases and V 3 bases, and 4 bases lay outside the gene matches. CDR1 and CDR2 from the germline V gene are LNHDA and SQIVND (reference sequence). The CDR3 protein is CASSITGTGGEKLFF. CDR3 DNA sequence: TGTGCCAGTAGTATCACCGGGACAGGGGGCGAAAAACTGTTTTTT.

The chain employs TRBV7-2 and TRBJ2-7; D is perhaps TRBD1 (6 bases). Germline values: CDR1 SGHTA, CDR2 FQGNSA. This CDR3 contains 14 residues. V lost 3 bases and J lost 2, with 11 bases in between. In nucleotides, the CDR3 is TGTGCCAGCAGCTTTACAGGGCCCCCCTACGAGCAGTACGTC. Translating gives CASSFTGPPYEQYV.

Here the CDR3 reads CASSIPRASFNQPQHF. In nucleotides, the CDR3 is TGTGCCAGTAGTATACCCAGGGCCTCTTTCAATCAGCCCCAGCATTTT. The chain joins TRBV19 to TRBJ1-5; D might be TRBD1 (5 bases). The V and J ends lost 2 bases and 3 bases respectively, with 14 bases between them. This CDR3 is built from 16 residues. Germline V gene sequence: CDR1 LNHDA, CDR2 SQIVND (reference sequence).

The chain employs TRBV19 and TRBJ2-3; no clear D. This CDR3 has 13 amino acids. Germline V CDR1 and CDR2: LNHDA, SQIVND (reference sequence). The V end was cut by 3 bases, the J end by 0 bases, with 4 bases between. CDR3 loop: CASSMTSTDTQYF. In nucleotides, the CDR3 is TGTGCCAGTAGTATGACTAGCACAGATACGCAGTATTTT. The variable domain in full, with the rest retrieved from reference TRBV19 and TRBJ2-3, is DGGITQSPKYLFRKEGQNVTLSCEQNLNHDAMYWYRQDPGQGLRLIYYSQIVNDFQKGDIAEGYSVSREKKESFPLTVTSAQKNPTAFYLCASSMTSTDTQYFGPGTRLTVL.

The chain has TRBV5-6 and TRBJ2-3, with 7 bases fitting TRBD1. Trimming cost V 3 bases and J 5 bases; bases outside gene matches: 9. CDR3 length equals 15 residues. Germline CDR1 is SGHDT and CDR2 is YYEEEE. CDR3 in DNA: TGTGCCAGCAGCTGGGGGACAGACCTCGGAGATACGCAGTATTTT. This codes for CASSWGTDLGDTQYF. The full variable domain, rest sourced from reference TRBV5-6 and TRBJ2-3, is DAGVTQSPTHLIKTRGQQVTLRCSPKSGHDTVSWYQQALGQGPQFIFQYYEEEERQRGNFPDRFSGHQFPNYSSELNVNALLLGDSALYLCASSWGTDLGDTQYFGPGTRLTVL.

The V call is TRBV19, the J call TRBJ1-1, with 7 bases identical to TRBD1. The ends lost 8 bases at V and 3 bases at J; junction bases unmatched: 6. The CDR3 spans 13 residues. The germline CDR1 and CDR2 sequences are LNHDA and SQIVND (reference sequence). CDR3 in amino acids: CASAPGGYTEAFF. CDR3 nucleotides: TGTGCCAGTGCCCCAGGGGGGTACACTGAAGCTTTCTTT.

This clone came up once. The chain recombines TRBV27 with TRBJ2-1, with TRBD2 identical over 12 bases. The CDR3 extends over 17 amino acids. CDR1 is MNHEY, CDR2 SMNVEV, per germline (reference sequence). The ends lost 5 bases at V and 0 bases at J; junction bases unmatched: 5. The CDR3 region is CASSASSGRVSYNEQFF. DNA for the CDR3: TGTGCCAGCAGTGCCTCTAGCGGGAGGGTCTCCTACAATGAGCAGTTCTTC.

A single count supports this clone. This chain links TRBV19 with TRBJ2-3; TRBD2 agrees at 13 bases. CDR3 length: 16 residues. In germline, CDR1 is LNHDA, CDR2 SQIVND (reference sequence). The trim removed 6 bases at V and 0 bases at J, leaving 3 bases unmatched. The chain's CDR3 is CASRGLAGKSTDTQYF. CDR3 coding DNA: TGTGCCAGTAGGGGACTAGCGGGAAAAAGCACAGATACGCAGTATTTT.

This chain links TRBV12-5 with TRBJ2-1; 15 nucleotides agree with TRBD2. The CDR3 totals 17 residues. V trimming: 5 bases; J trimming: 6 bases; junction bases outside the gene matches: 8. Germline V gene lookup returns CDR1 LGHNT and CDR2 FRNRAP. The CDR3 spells CASGHGLAGGLVNEQFF. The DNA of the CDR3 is TGTGCTAGTGGTCATGGACTAGCGGGGGGGTTAGTCAATGAGCAGTTCTTC.

The chain's CDR3 is CATSRGSGGAIDTQYF. The CDR3 nucleotides are TGTGCCACCAGCAGGGGCTCTGGGGGGGCGATAGATACGCAGTATTTT. The V call is TRBV15, the J call TRBJ2-3; possibly TRBD2 for D (7 bases). Trimming stripped 3 bases from V and 5 bases from J, with 18 bases between. The CDR3 extends over 16 amino acids. The V gene's germline CDR1 is LNHNV and CDR2 YYDKDF (reference sequence).

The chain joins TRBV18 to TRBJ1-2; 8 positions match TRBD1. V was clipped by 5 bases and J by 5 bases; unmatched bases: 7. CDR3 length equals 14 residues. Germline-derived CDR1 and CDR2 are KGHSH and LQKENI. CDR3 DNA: TGTGCCAGCTCATCTCCAGACAGGGGTTATGGCTACACCTTC. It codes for CASSSPDRGYGYTF.

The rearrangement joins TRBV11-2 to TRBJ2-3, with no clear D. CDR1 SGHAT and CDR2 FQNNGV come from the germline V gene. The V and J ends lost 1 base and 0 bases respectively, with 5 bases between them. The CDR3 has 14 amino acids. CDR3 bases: TGTGCCAGCAGCTTAGGTGCGAGCACAGATACGCAGTATTTT. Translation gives CASSLGASTDTQYF.

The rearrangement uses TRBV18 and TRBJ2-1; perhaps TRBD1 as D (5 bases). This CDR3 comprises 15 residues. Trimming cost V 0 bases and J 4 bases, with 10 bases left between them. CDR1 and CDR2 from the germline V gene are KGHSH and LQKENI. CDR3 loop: CASSPPSTDYNEQFF. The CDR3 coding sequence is TGTGCCAGCTCACCACCCTCGACAGATTACAATGAGCAGTTCTTC.

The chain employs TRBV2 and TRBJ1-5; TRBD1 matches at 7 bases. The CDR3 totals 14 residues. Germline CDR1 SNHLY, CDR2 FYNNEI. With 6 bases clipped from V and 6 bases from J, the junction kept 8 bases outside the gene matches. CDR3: CASRANRGGQPQHF. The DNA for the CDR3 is TGTGCCAGCAGAGCCAACAGGGGCGGTCAGCCCCAGCATTTT.

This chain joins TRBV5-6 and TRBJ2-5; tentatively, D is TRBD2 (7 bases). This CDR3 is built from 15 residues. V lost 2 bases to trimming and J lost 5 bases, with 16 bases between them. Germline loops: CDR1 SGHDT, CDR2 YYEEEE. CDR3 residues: CASSFSGASGETQYF. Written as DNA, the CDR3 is TGTGCCAGCAGCTTTTCGGGGGCTAGCGGTGAGACCCAGTACTTC.